This TCR beta chain was recorded in a study of T cell changes during pregnancy in multiple sclerosis. The assay was immunoSEQ multiplex PCR, and TCRdb's table has in-frame clones only and misses some. The sample includes 98,000 or so clones, approximately 94% of them seen just once. Trimming left V 0 bases short and J 1 base short, with 10 bases between. Germline assignment: CDR1 LGHNA and CDR2 YSLEER. The CDR3 is 15 residues long. This clonotype was obtained from a female donor with multiple sclerosis, enrolled in a pregnancy study. Sample: peripheral blood, taken after pregnancy. The V and J genes are TRBV4-3 and TRBJ2-7; D ambiguous. The CDR3 DNA sequence: TGCGCCAGCAGCCAAGATAGTCCAGGTTCCTACGAGCAGTACTTC. Its translation: CASSQDSPGSYEQYF.